The sequence of this T cell receptor beta chain was determined in a study of OX40 agonist ivuxolimab in advanced cancers. Germline V lookup: CDR1 MNHNS, CDR2 SASEGT. This CDR3 contains 16 residues. Generated by immunoSEQ multiplex PCR, the TCRdb table keeps only in-frame clones and is missing some. Here the sample spans approximately 13,000 clones, approximately 72% being singletons. With regard to this clone: A read error is possible here, since a much larger clone lies one base away.

The clonotype comes from an adult with an advanced solid tumor such as melanoma, head and neck, liver or kidney cancer. J is TRBJ2-5 and V is TRBV6-1; TRBD2 aligns across 11 bases. The J call is doubtful: the DNA matches TRBJ2-7 better. Here the sequenced sample was CD4+ or CD8+ T cells sorted from blood, taken in a trial of the OX40 agonist ivuxolimab. CDR3 DNA sequence: TGTGCCATCAGTGACCGAACTAGCGGGAGTTCGCACGAGCAGTACTTC. Translation: CAISDRTSGSSHEQYF.